The T cell receptor (beta chain) described here comes from a study of T cell responses to AZD1222 COVID-19 vaccine. The method was immunoSEQ multiplex PCR; TCRdb's version includes in-frame clones alone and lacks a portion of them. Here the sample spans roughly 150,000 clones, approximately 89% being singletons. Trimming cost V 4 bases and J 0 bases; bases outside gene matches: 6. CDR3 length: 15 residues. The germline CDR1 and CDR2 sequences are SGHDN and FVKESK. The source was peripheral blood, collected 28 days after the second AZD1222 dose. This rearrangement joins TRBV14 to TRBJ2-7; 7 bases match TRBD2. This receptor was identified in an adult who received the AZD1222 COVID-19 vaccine. Here the CDR3 reads CASSPGGSNSYEQYF. The CDR3 region has the DNA TGTGCCAGCAGCCCCGGGGGGAGTAACTCCTACGAGCAGTACTTC.